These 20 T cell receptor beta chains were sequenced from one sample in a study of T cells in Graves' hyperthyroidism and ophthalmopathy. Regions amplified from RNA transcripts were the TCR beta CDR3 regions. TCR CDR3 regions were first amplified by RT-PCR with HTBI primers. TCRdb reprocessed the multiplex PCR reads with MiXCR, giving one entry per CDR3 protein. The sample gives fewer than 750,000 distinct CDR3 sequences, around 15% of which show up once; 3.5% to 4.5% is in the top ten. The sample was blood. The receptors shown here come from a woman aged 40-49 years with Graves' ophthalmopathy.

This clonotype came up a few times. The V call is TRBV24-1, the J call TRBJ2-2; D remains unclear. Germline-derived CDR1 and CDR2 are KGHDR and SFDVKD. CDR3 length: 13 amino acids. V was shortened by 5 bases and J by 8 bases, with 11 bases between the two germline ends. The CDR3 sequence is CATSAFDPGELFF. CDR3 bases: TGTGCCACCAGTGCCTTCGACCCTGGGGAGCTGTTTTTT.

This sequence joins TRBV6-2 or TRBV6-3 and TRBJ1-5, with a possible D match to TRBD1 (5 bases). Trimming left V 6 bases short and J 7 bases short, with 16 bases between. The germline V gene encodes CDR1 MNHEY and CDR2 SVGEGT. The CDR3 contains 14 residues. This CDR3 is CASSTPGGNQPQHF. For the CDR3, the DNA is TGTGCCAGCAGCACCCCCGGGGGGAACCAGCCCCAGCATTTT.

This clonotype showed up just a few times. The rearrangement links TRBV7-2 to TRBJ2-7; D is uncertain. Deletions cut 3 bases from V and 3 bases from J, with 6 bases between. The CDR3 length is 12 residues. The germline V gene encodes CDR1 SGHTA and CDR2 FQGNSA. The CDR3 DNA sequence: TGTGCCAGCAGCTTGACGATCTACGAGCAGTACTTC. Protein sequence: CASSLTIYEQYF. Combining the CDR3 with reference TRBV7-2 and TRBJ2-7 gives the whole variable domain GAGVSQSPSNKVTEKGKDVELRCDPISGHTALYWYRQSLGQGLEFLIYFQGNSAPDKSGLPSDRFSAERTGGSVSTLTIQRTQQEDSAVYLCASSLTIYEQYFGPGTRLTVT.

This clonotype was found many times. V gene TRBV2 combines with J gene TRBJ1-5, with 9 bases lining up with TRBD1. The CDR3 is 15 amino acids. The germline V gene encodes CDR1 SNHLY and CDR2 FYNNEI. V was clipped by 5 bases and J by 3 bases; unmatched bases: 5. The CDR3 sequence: CASSWDRDPNQPQHF. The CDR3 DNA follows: TGTGCCAGCAGTTGGGACAGGGATCCCAATCAGCCCCAGCATTTT.

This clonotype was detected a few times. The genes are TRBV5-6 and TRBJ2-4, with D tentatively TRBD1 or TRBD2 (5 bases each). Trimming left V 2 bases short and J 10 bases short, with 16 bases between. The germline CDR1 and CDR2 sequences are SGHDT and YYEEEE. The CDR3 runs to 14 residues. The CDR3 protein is CASSLRDASTIQYF. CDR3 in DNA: TGTGCCAGCAGCTTACGGGACGCCTCGACGATTCAGTACTTC.

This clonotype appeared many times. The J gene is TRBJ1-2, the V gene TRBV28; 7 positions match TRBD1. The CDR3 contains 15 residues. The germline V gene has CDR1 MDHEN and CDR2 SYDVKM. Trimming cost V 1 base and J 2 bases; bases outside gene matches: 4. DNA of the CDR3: TGTGCCAGCAGTTTATCTCCGACAGGGAACTATGGCTACACCTTC. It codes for CASSLSPTGNYGYTF.

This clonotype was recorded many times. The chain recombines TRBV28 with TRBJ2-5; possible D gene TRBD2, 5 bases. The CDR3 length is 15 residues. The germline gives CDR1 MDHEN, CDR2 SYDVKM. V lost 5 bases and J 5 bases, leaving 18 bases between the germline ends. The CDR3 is CASSPGARRWETQYF. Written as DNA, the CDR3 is TGTGCCAGCAGTCCCGGTGCAAGGAGGTGGGAGACCCAGTACTTC.

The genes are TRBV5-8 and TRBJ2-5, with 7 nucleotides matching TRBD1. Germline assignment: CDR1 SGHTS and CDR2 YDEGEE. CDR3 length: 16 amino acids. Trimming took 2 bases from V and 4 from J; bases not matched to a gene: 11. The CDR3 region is CASSFGAGGRPETQYF. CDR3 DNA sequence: TGTGCCAGCAGCTTTGGGGCAGGGGGTAGGCCAGAGACCCAGTACTTC.

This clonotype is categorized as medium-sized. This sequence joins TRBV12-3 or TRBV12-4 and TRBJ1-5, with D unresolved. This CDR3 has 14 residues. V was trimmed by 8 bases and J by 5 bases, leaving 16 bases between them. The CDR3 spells CASWTGNQDQPQHF. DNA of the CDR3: TGTGCCAGCTGGACTGGCAATCAAGATCAGCCCCAGCATTTT.

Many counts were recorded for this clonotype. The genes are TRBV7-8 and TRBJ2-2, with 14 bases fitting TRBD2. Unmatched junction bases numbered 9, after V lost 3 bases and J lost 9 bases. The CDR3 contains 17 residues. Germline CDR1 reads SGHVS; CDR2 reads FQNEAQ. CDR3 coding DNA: TGTGCCAGCAGCTTGCCCAGGGGGACTAGCGGGAGCCGGGAGCTGTTTTTT. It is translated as CASSLPRGTSGSRELFF.

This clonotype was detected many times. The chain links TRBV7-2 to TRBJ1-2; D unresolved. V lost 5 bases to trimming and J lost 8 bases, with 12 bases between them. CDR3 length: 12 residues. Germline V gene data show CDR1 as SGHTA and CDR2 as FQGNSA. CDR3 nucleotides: TGTGCCAGCAGCCAGCCCTGGTACGGCTACACCTTC. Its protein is CASSQPWYGYTF.

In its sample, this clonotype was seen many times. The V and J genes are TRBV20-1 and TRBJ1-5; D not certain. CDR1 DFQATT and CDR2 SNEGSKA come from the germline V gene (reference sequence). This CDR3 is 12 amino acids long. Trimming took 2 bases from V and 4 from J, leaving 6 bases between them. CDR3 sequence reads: CSARSENQPQHF. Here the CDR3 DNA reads TGCAGTGCTAGATCAGAGAATCAGCCCCAGCATTTT.

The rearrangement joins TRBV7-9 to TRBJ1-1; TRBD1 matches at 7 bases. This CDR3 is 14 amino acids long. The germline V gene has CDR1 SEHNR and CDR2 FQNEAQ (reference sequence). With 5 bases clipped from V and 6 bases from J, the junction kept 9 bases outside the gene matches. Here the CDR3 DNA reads TGTGCCAGCAGCACCCCGGGACAGCTCTCTGAAGCTTTCTTT. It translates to CASSTPGQLSEAFF.

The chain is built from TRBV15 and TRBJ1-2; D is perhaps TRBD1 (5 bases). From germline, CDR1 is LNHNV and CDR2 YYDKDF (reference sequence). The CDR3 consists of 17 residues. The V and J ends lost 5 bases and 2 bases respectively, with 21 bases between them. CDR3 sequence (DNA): TGTGCCACCAGCCGCCCGCCGATACGGGGACTCAACTATGGCTACACCTTC. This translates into CATSRPPIRGLNYGYTF.

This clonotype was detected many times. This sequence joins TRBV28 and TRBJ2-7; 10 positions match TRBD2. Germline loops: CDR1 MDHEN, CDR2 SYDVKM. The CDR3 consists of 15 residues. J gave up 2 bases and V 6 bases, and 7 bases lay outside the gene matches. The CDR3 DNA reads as TGTGCCAGCAGCCCCGGACTAGCGGTCCCCTACGAGCAGTACTTC. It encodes CASSPGLAVPYEQYF.

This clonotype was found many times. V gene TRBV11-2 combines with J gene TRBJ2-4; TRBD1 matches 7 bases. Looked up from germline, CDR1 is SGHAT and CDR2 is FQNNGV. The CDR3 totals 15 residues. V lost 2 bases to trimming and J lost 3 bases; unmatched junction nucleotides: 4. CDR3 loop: CASSLPPGGKNIQYF. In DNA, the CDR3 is TGTGCCAGCAGCTTACCCCCAGGGGGCAAAAACATTCAGTACTTC. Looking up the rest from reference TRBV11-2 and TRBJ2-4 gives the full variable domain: EAGVAQSPRYKIIEKRQSVAFWCNPISGHATLYWYQQILGQGPKLLIQFQNNGVVDDSQLPKDRFSAERLKGVDSTLKIQPAKLEDSAVYLCASSLPPGGKNIQYFGAGTRLSVL.

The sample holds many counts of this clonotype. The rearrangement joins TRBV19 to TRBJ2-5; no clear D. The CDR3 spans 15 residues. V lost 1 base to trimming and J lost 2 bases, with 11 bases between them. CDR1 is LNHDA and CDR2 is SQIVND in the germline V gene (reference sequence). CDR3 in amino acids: CASSIGNWMQETQYF. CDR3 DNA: TGTGCCAGTAGTATAGGGAACTGGATGCAAGAGACCCAGTACTTC.

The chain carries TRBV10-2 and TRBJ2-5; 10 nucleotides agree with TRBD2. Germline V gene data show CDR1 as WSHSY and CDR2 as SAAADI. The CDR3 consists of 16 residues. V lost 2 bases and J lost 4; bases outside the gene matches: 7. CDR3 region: CASSETSGTFRETQYF. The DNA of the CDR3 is TGCGCCAGCAGTGAGACTAGCGGGACCTTTCGAGAGACCCAGTACTTC.

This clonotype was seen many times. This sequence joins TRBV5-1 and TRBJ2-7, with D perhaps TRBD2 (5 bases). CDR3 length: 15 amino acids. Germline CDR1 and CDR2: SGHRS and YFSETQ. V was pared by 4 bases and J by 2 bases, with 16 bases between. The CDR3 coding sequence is TGCGCCAGCAGCCCCGCGGGCAGTCAAACCTACGAGCAGTACTTC. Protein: CASSPAGSQTYEQYF. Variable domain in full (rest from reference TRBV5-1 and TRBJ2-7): KAGVTQTPRYLIKTRGQQVTLSCSPISGHRSVSWYQQTPGQGLQFLFEYFSETQRNKGNFPGRFSGRQFSNSRSEMNVSTLELGDSALYLCASSPAGSQTYEQYFGPGTRLTVT.

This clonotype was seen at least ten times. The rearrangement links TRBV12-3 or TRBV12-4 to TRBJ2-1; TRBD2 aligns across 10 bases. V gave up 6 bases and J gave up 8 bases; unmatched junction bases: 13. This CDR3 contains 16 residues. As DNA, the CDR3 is TGTGCCAGCAGCTGGGGGGCTAGCGGGAGTATCGATGAGCAGTTCTTC. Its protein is CASSWGASGSIDEQFF.